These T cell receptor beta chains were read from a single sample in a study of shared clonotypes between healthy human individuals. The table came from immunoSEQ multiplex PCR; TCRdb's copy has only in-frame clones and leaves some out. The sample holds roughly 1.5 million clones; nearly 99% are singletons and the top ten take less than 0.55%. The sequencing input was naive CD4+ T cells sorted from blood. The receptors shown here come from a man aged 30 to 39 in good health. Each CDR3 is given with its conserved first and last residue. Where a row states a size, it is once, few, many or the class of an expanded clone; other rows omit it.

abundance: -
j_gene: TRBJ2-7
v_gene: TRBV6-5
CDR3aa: CASSYNTGTYEQYF

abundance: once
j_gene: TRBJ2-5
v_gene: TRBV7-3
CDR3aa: CASSRTAQETQYF

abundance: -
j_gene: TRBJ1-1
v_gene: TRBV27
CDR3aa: CASSLGADSAEAFF

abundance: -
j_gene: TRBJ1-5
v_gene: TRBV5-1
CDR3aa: CASSLAGGRDQPQHF

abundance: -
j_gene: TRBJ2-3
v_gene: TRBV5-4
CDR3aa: CASSLAGASTDTQYF

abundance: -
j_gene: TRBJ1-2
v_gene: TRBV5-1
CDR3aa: CASSLRGGDGYTF

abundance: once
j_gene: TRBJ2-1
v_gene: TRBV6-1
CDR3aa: CASSEGILAANEQFF

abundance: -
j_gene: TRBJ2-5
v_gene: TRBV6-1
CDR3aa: CASRELGETQYF

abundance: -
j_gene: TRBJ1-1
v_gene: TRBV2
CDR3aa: CASTGDAEAFF

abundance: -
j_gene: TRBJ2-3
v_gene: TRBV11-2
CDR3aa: CASSTGLLGATDTQYF

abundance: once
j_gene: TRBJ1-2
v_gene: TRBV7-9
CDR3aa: CASSFRDLNGDYTF

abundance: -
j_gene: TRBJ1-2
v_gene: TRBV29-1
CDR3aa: CSVIDRANYGYTF

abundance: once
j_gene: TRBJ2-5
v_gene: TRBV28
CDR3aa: CASSSPLRQGAVETQYF

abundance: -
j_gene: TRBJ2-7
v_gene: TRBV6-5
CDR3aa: CATEGRGTGAYEQYF

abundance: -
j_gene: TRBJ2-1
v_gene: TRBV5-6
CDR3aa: CASSSTGFEQFF

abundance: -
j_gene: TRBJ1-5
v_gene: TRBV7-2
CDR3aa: CASSLVRQGGDNQPQHF

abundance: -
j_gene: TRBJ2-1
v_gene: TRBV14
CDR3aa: CASSQSSTGNEQFF

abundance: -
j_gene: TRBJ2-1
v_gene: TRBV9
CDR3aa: CATSVGGAAYNEQFF

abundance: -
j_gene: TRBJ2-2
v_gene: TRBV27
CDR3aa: CASSFLQNTGELFF

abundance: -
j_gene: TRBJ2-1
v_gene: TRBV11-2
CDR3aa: CASSRSLGPYGVYNEQFF

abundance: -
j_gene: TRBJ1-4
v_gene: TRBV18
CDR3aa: CASSPRTGGSNEKLFF

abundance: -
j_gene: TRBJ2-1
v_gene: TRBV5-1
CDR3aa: CASSLPSLAASYNEQFF

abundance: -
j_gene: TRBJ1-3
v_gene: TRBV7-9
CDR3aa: CASSNLRSGNTIYF

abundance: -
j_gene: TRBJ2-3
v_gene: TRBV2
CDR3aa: CATQRDHTDTQYF

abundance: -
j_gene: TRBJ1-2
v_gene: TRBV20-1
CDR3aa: CSARDFRF

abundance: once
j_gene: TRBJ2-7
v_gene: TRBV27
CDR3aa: CASSRIAGVYEQYF

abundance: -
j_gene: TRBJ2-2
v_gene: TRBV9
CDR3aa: CASSVGRGALNTGELFF

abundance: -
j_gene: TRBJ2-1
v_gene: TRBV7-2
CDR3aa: CASSPGLAGDNEQFF

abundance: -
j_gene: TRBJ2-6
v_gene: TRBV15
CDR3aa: CATDHGNSGANVLTF

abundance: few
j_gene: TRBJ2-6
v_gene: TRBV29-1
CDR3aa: CSVVSGWGANVLTF

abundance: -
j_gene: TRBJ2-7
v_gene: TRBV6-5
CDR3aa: CASSLWGPSYEQYF

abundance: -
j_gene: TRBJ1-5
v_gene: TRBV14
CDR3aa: CASSQVGGGNQPQHF

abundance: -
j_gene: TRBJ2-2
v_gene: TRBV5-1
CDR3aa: CASSWTGATGELFF

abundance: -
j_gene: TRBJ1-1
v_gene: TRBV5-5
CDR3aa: CAIPPGARRDTEAFF

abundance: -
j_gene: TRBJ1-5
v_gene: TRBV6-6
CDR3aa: CASSPRGPGQPQHF

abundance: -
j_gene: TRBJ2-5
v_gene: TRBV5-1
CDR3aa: CASSSLTGAEETQYF

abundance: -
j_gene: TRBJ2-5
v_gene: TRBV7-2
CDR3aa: CASSMTTQYF

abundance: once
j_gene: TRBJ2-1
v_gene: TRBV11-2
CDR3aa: CASRMRTVVVSEQFF

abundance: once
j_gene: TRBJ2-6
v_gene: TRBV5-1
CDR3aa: CASSLGVGSSGANVLTF

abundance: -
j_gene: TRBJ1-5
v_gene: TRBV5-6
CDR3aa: CASSSRQADQPQHF

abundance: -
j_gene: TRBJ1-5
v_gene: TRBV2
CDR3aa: CASRGQGASPFGPQHF

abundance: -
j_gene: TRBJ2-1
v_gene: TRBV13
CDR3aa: CASSPVAGGPYNEQFF

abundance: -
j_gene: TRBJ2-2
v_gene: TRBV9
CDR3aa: CASSVAGHTGELFF

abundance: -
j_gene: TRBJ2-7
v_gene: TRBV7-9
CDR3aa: CASSSLGGGGGSYEQYF

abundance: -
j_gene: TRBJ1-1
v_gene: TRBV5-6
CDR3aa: CASSSPAGDEAFF

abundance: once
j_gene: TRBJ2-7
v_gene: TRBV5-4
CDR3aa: CASSLGVGADEQYF

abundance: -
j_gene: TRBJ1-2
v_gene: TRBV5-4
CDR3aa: CASGGERYGYTF

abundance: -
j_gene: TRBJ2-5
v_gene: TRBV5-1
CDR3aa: CASSSGLAGVGQYF

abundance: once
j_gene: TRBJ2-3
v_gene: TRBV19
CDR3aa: CASSPGGLTQYF

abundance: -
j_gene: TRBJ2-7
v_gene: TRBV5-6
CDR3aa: CASNRNRDLAYEQYF

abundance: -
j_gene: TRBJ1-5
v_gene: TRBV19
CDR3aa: CASRQTSNQPQHF

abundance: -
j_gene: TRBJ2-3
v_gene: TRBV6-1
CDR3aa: CASTLQASTDTQYF

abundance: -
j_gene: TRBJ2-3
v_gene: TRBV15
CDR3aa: CATRTSGTLFATDTQYF

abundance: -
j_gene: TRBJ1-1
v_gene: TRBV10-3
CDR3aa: CAGEGNTEAFF

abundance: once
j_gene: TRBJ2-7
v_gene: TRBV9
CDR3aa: CASSVGPAMYSYEQYF

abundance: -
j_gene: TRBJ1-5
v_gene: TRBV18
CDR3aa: CASSSDLGGPYPQHF

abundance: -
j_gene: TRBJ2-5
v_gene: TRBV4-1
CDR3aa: CASSQDPPGASGRFSETQYF